The clone carrying this T cell receptor beta chain has a single count. Its antigen is unknown. Here immunoSEQ multiplex PCR was the method, and the copy in TCRdb shows in-frame clones only, minus some. The repertoire has about 140,000 clones, almost 85% of them found once; the top ten carry roughly 30%. Per germline, CDR1 SGHVS and CDR2 FNYEAQ. Trimming took 5 bases from V and 6 from J; bases not matched to a gene: 11. This CDR3 is built from 16 residues. The data are from a study of cytomegalovirus exposure and HLA in healthy donors. General study results and limits: The study labeled 150 to 200 TCR beta chains cytomegalovirus-associated. One later analysis, an examination of the 100 to 150 validation repertoires, found that first-cohort TCR clusters tended to co-occur in them. Across donors, most TCRs were seen rarely, yet some public ones were widespread.

The sequence was obtained from a young man in good health and CMV-seropositive. The J gene is TRBJ2-2, the V gene TRBV7-6; 8 nucleotides align to TRBD1. The sequenced material came from PBMCs. The CDR3 region has the DNA TGTGCCAGCAGCCTGAAGACAGGGGAGAGTTCCGGGGAGCTGTTTTTT. Its protein is CASSLKTGESSGELFF.